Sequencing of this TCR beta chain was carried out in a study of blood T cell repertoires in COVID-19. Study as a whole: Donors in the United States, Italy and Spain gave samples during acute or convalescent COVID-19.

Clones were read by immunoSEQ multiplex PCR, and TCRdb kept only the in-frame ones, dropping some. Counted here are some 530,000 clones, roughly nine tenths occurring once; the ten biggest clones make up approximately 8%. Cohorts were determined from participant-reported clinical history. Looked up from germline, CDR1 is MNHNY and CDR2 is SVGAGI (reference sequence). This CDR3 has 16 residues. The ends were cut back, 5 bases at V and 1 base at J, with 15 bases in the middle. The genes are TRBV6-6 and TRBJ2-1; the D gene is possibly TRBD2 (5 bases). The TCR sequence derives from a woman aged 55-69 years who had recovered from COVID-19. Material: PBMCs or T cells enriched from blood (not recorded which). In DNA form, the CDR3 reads TGTGCCAGCAGTCCCCTCGGCACTAGTTCCTACAATGAGCAGTTCTTC. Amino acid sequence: CASSPLGTSSYNEQFF.